Below are 32 T cell receptor beta chains sequenced from a single sample in a study of cytomegalovirus exposure and HLA in healthy donors. The PCR contained 60 Vbeta and 13 Jbeta primers. Some clones are missing from TCRdb's copy, which holds only in-frame ones; the method was immunoSEQ multiplex PCR. This sample has approximately 240,000 clones, with approximately 84% found just once. Sequencing was done on a sample of PBMCs. The receptors come from a woman aged 40 to 50 in good health and CMV-seronegative.

The J gene is TRBJ1-1, the V gene TRBV9, with D unresolved. In germline, CDR1 is SGDLS, CDR2 YYNGEE. The CDR3 is 16 residues long. V was clipped by 4 bases and J by 0 bases, with 16 bases between them. The CDR3 DNA reads TGTGCCAGCAGCCCACCCTCGCGGGCCCTGAACACTGAAGCTTTCTTT. Translating gives CASSPPSRALNTEAFF.

The chain employs TRBV7-8 and TRBJ2-2; weak D call: TRBD1 (5 bases). V lost 8 bases to trimming and J lost 0 bases, with 16 bases between them. This CDR3 spans 16 amino acids. Germline V gene sequence: CDR1 SGHVS, CDR2 FQNEAQ. The CDR3 sequence is CASYKTRDPNTGELFF. DNA of the CDR3: TGTGCCAGCTACAAGACCAGGGATCCGAACACCGGGGAGCTGTTTTTT.

V gene TRBV11-3 combines with J gene TRBJ1-1; no clear D gene. Deletions cut 6 bases from V and 0 bases from J, with 8 bases between. This CDR3 spans 13 amino acids. Germline V gene sequence: CDR1 SGHNT, CDR2 YENEEA. This CDR3 is CASSREMNTEAFF. The CDR3 coding sequence is TGTGCCAGCAGTAGGGAGATGAACACTGAAGCTTTCTTT.

This clone was counted only a few times. The rearrangement joins TRBV4-2 to TRBJ2-3; 12 positions match TRBD2. The V segment lost 0 bases and the J segment 0 bases; nucleotides outside the gene matches: 7. Per germline, CDR1 LGHNA and CDR2 YNFKEQ. This CDR3 has 19 residues. CDR3: CASSQDLLAGGLSTDTQYF. In DNA, the CDR3 is TGTGCCAGCAGCCAAGATTTACTAGCGGGGGGCCTTAGCACAGATACGCAGTATTTT.

The chain couples TRBV11-3 to TRBJ2-5; D not resolved. Looked up from germline, CDR1 is SGHNT and CDR2 is YENEEA. V was clipped by 5 bases and J by 2 bases, with 9 bases between them. This CDR3 has 13 amino acids. This CDR3 is CASSGQNQETQYF. CDR3 nucleotides: TGTGCCAGCAGCGGTCAGAATCAAGAGACCCAGTACTTC. Based on the CDR3 plus reference TRBV11-3 and TRBJ2-5, the full variable domain is EAGVVQSPRYKIIEKKQPVAFWCNPISGHNTLYWYLQNLGQGPELLIRYENEEAVDDSQLPKDRFSAERLKGVDSTLKIQPAELGDSAVYLCASSGQNQETQYFGPGTRLLVL.

The chain has TRBV5-6 and TRBJ2-3, with 8 bases that match TRBD1. From germline, CDR1 is SGHDT and CDR2 YYEEEE. V lost 5 bases to trimming and J lost 2 bases; unmatched junction nucleotides: 4. The CDR3 totals 14 residues. CDR3 bases: TGTGCCAGCAGGAACAGGGGGATCACAGATACGCAGTATTTT. Its translation is CASRNRGITDTQYF.

This clone was counted a single time. The chain uses TRBV28 and TRBJ1-2; perhaps TRBD1 as D (6 bases). The germline gives CDR1 MDHEN, CDR2 SYDVKM. This CDR3 spans 13 amino acids. With 3 bases removed from V and 7 bases from J, the gap between germline ends came to 12 bases. The CDR3 sequence is CASSFAGRGGYTF. The CDR3 DNA reads as TGTGCCAGCAGTTTTGCGGGCAGGGGTGGCTACACCTTC.

This clone was detected only a few times. The chain links TRBV2 to TRBJ1-4; maybe TRBD1 (5 bases). Trimming stripped 6 bases from V and 0 bases from J, with 11 bases between. CDR1 and CDR2 (germline): SNHLY, FYNNEI. The CDR3 has 15 amino acids. Here the CDR3 reads CASRRDGATNEKLFF. In DNA form, the CDR3 reads TGTGCCAGCAGGCGGGACGGCGCAACTAATGAAAAACTGTTTTTT.

This clone was seen a handful of times. J is TRBJ1-1 and V is TRBV5-1; a weak D match, TRBD1 (5 bases). Trimming shortened V by 4 bases and J by 1 base, and 8 bases separated the two germline ends. CDR1 is SGHRS, CDR2 YFSETQ, per germline. This CDR3 comprises 13 residues. The CDR3 DNA reads as TGCGCCAGCAGCCCCCAGGGGAACACTGAAGCTTTCTTT. Amino acids: CASSPQGNTEAFF.

This sequence joins TRBV6-6 and TRBJ2-2, with 7 nucleotides matching TRBD1. The germline CDR1 and CDR2 sequences are MNHNY and SVGAGI (reference sequence). V lost 7 bases and J lost 5; bases outside the gene matches: 10. There are 15 residues in the CDR3. The CDR3 DNA reads TGTGCCAGCATGCTCACCAGACAGGGAACCGGGGAGCTGTTTTTT. It translates to CASMLTRQGTGELFF.

The chain carries TRBV27 and TRBJ2-1, with a tentative D call TRBD2 (5 bases). The CDR3 consists of 17 residues. V was pared by 0 bases and J by 1 base, with 13 bases between. CDR1 is MNHEY and CDR2 is SMNVEV in the germline V gene (reference sequence). Here the CDR3 reads CASSLSRGLGSYNEQFF. CDR3 nucleotides: TGTGCCAGCAGTTTATCCCGGGGTCTAGGATCCTACAATGAGCAGTTCTTC.

This CDR3 reads CASSQAGGGTGELFF. CDR3 bases: TGTGCCAGCAGTCAAGCGGGGGGCGGCACCGGGGAGCTGTTTTTT. The chain joins TRBV5-4 to TRBJ2-2; 9 positions match TRBD2. The V gene end was trimmed by 5 bases and the J gene end by 4 bases; junction bases not matched to a gene: 6. The CDR3 length is 15 residues. In germline, CDR1 is SGHNT, CDR2 YYREEE (reference sequence).

The chain links TRBV11-2 to TRBJ1-1; D is ambiguous. Trimming left V 5 bases short and J 0 bases short, with 10 bases between. The CDR3 loop spans 14 amino acids. Germline V gene lookup returns CDR1 SGHAT and CDR2 FQNNGV. This chain's CDR3 is CASSPVLLNTEAFF. The CDR3 DNA is TGTGCCAGCAGCCCCGTACTTTTGAACACTGAAGCTTTCTTT.

The V gene is TRBV18, the J gene TRBJ2-1; 10 positions match TRBD1. The germline V gene encodes CDR1 KGHSH and CDR2 LQKENI. The J segment lost 3 bases and the V segment lost 3 bases, leaving 5 bases of the junction unmatched. This CDR3 is built from 16 residues. The chain's CDR3 is CASSPTTGGYYNEQFF. The CDR3 DNA follows: TGTGCCAGCTCACCGACGACAGGGGGCTACTACAATGAGCAGTTCTTC.

This clone was recorded once. The gene calls are TRBV18 and TRBJ2-5, with a weak D call TRBD1 (6 bases). The V end lost 6 bases, the J end lost 8 bases, and 19 bases lay between the germline ends. The germline V gene has CDR1 KGHSH and CDR2 LQKENI. The CDR3 runs to 14 residues. The CDR3 DNA sequence: TGTGCCAGCTCTGGACAGACTCAGGTTTCCACCCAGTACTTC. Translating gives CASSGQTQVSTQYF.

The chain employs TRBV25-1 and TRBJ1-1; TRBD1 is a possible D gene (5 bases). The V gene lost 8 bases and the J gene lost 5 bases, with 15 bases spanning the gap. Germline V CDR1 and CDR2: MGHDK, SYGVNS. This CDR3 contains 13 residues. CDR3 DNA: TGTGCCAGCCAGACGGGGGGGGTGACTGAAGCTTTCTTT. Translating gives CASQTGGVTEAFF. Drawing the rest from reference TRBV25-1 and TRBJ1-1, the complete variable domain is EADIYQTPRYLVIGTGKKITLECSQTMGHDKMYWYQQDPGMELHLIHYSYGVNSTEKGDLSSESTVSRIRTEHFPLTLESARPSHTSQYLCASQTGGVTEAFFGQGTRLTVV.

V is TRBV5-1 and J is TRBJ1-1; perhaps TRBD1 as D (6 bases). The length of the CDR3 is 14 residues. The germline gives CDR1 SGHRS, CDR2 YFSETQ. The V gene lost 0 bases and the J gene lost 4 bases, with 10 bases spanning the gap. As DNA, the CDR3 is TGCGCCAGCAGCTTGGGGGACAAGGGCACTGAAGCTTTCTTT. As protein: CASSLGDKGTEAFF.

The chain employs TRBV13 and TRBJ2-1; 8 bases fit TRBD2. V shed 5 bases and J 1 base; nucleotides not matched to a gene: 4. This CDR3 contains 15 residues. The germline gives CDR1 PRHDT, CDR2 FYEKMQ (reference sequence). The DNA for the CDR3 is TGTGCCAGCAGCCAGCGGGGGCATTCCTACAATGAGCAGTTCTTC. Encoded protein: CASSQRGHSYNEQFF.

CDR3 residues: CASSLGGDRSFEETQYF. In nucleotides, the CDR3 is TGTGCCAGCAGCTTAGGGGGGGACAGGTCCTTCGAAGAGACCCAGTACTTC. This chain joins TRBV11-3 and TRBJ2-5, with TRBD1 matching over 8 bases. Germline values: CDR1 SGHNT, CDR2 YENEEA. This CDR3 contains 17 residues. Unmatched junction bases numbered 10, after V lost 1 base and J lost 3 bases.

For this clone: Other DNA sequences in the sample encode the same CDR3. V gene TRBV6-5 combines with J gene TRBJ2-7; TRBD2 is a possible D gene (6 bases). CDR1 and CDR2 (germline): MNHEY, SVGAGI. The CDR3 sequence is 14 residues long. The ends were cut back, 2 bases at V and 3 bases at J, with 11 bases in the middle. This chain's CDR3 is CASSYGGGGYEQYF. The CDR3 nucleotides read TGTGCCAGCAGTTACGGGGGAGGCGGCTACGAGCAGTACTTC.

This clone was seen a few times. The V call is TRBV5-1, the J call TRBJ2-7; D uncertain. The CDR3 length is 16 residues. Between the trimmed V and J ends, which lost 0 bases and 2 bases, there was a span of 15 bases. The germline CDR1 and CDR2 sequences are SGHRS and YFSETQ. The CDR3 loop is CASSLAPRGLPYEQYF. The CDR3, as DNA: TGCGCCAGCAGCTTGGCCCCCAGAGGCCTCCCCTACGAGCAGTACTTC.

The chain recombines TRBV10-3 with TRBJ2-7; 7 bases agree with TRBD1. CDR3 size: 15 residues. CDR1 is ENHRY, CDR2 SYGVKD, per germline. The V and J ends lost 4 bases and 5 bases, in that order; junction bases with no gene match: 11. This CDR3 is CAISGDTGAPHEQYF. The CDR3 DNA sequence: TGTGCCATCAGTGGAGATACAGGGGCGCCCCACGAGCAGTACTTC.

The V gene is TRBV18, the J gene TRBJ1-1, with 8 bases matching TRBD1. The germline V gene has CDR1 KGHSH and CDR2 LQKENI. With V trimmed by 3 bases and J by 5 bases, 11 bases remained unmatched. This CDR3 has 16 residues. The CDR3 nucleotides read TGTGCCAGCTCACCTGGGACACAGGGGGTGGGTACTGAAGCTTTCTTT. It translates to CASSPGTQGVGTEAFF.

The rearrangement uses TRBV2 and TRBJ1-2, with 7 bases that match TRBD1. Germline-derived CDR1 and CDR2 are SNHLY and FYNNEI. This CDR3 is 14 amino acids long. The V gene end was trimmed by 3 bases and the J gene end by 4 bases; junction bases not matched to a gene: 5. This CDR3 reads CASSDRDRLYGYTF. CDR3 bases: TGTGCCAGCAGTGATCGGGACAGACTCTATGGCTACACCTTC.

This rearrangement joins TRBV5-1 to TRBJ2-7; D is perhaps TRBD1 (7 bases). Germline V gene data show CDR1 as SGHRS and CDR2 as YFSETQ. The CDR3 length is 18 residues. V lost 0 bases, J lost 2 bases, and 21 bases lay in between. CDR3 sequence reads: CASSLEPHGGGFAYEQYF. The CDR3 DNA follows: TGCGCCAGCAGCTTGGAGCCTCACGGAGGGGGCTTCGCCTACGAGCAGTACTTC.

This chain uses TRBV27 with TRBJ2-5; D gene uncertain. The CDR3 consists of 14 residues. CDR1 is MNHEY, CDR2 SMNVEV, per germline (reference sequence). V was shortened by 5 bases and J by 0 bases, with 10 bases between the two germline ends. The CDR3 DNA sequence: TGTGCCAGCAGTAATGCAGAATACCAAGAGACCCAGTACTTC. Residues: CASSNAEYQETQYF.

V usage is TRBV7-2 and J usage is TRBJ1-2; TRBD1 aligns across 10 bases. Germline V gene sequence: CDR1 SGHTA, CDR2 FQGNSA. The junction had 9 bases not matched to a gene; V was cut back by 5 bases and J by 0 bases. The CDR3 contains 17 residues. CDR3 sequence (DNA): TGTGCCAGCAGCACCGGTGGGACAGGGGCGTCTAACTATGGCTACACCTTC. Translation gives CASSTGGTGASNYGYTF.

This sequence joins TRBV7-9 and TRBJ1-2, with TRBD1 matching 7 bases. After removal of 5 bases from V and 6 bases from J, the junction contained 9 bases not matched to a gene. Germline V lookup: CDR1 SEHNR, CDR2 FQNEAQ (reference sequence). The CDR3 is 14 amino acids. The CDR3 loop reads CASSPPGDRDGYTF. The CDR3 DNA follows: TGTGCCAGCAGCCCCCCCGGGGACAGAGATGGCTACACCTTC.

This CDR3 reads CSARGDTEAFF. As DNA, the CDR3 is TGCAGTGCTAGAGGAGACACTGAAGCTTTCTTT. This chain uses TRBV20-1 with TRBJ1-1, with D uncertain. Trimming stripped 1 base from V and 3 bases from J, with 3 bases between. The CDR3 is 11 residues long. Germline assignment: CDR1 DFQATT and CDR2 SNEGSKA (reference sequence).

The rearrangement uses TRBV10-1 and TRBJ2-3; tentative D call: TRBD1 (6 bases). This CDR3 has 16 amino acids. CDR1 and CDR2 from the germline V gene are WNHNN and SYGVQD (reference sequence). Trimming took 2 bases from V and 4 from J, leaving 16 bases between them. The CDR3 spells CASSEDPQGFADTQYF. Here the CDR3 DNA reads TGCGCCAGCAGTGAGGACCCCCAGGGGTTCGCAGATACGCAGTATTTT.

The V and J genes are TRBV14 and TRBJ1-4, with 7 positions matching TRBD1. Trimming at V came to 4 bases and at J to 8 bases, leaving 10 bases not matched to a gene. There are 15 residues in the CDR3. In germline, CDR1 is SGHDN, CDR2 FVKESK. CDR3 protein: CASSRADRWNEKLFF. CDR3 DNA sequence: TGTGCCAGCAGCCGAGCGGACAGGTGGAACGAAAAACTGTTTTTT.

The rearrangement uses TRBV5-1 and TRBJ2-7; 10 bases fit TRBD1. Germline CDR1 and CDR2: SGHRS and YFSETQ. CDR3 length equals 15 residues. The J segment lost 1 base and the V segment lost 4 bases, leaving 5 bases of the junction unmatched. In nucleotides, the CDR3 is TGCGCCAGCAGCCCCAGGACAGGGGGGTCCTACGAGCAGTACTTC. This codes for CASSPRTGGSYEQYF.